Listed below are T cell receptor beta chains from one sample, sequenced in a study of sequential checkpoint blockade in melanoma. TCRdb's copy holds only in-frame clones and misses some; the assay was immunoSEQ multiplex PCR. The repertoire holds more than 1,000 clones, approximately 19% seen once, with 7.5% to 9.5% in the top ten. This sample comprised tumor tissue (inferred from file names), obtained from a patient given nivolumab and ipilimumab in sequence. All receptors derive from a human donor with melanoma. Both conserved end residues are part of each CDR3. D genes are given only for firm matches. Size values are once, few and many counts, or a class for expanded clones, and some rows have none.

j_call | v_call | d_call | clone_size | cdr3_aa | cdr3_nt
TRBJ2-2 | TRBV19 | . | . | CASSPYSNTGELFF | TGTGCCAGTAGCCCCTACTCGAACACCGGGGAGCTGTTTTTT
TRBJ2-1 | TRBV6-8 | . | large | CASSLGGTEQFF | TGTGCCAGCAGTTTAGGAGGGACTGAGCAGTTCTTC
TRBJ2-7 | TRBV6-8 | . | few | CASMEALAREQYF | TGTGCCAGCATGGAGGCATTGGCTAGGGAGCAGTACTTC
TRBJ2-3 | TRBV9 | . | medium-sized | CASSESGFGDTQYF | TGTGCCAGCAGTGAATCCGGGTTCGGAGATACGCAGTATTTT
TRBJ2-5 | TRBV25-1 | TRBD1 | . | CASSRTGRETQYF | TGTGCCAGCAGCCGGACAGGGAGAGAGACCCAGTACTTC
TRBJ2-5 | TRBV6-8 | . | few | CASSYKSGRLSGTQYF | TGTGCCAGCAGTTACAAGTCGGGACGACTATCGGGGACCCAGTACTTC
TRBJ2-3 | TRBV6-8 | TRBD1 | few | CASRERTTGTGGTDTQYF | TGTGCCAGCAGAGAACGAACAACCGGGACAGGAGGCACAGATACGCAGTATTTT
TRBJ1-4 | TRBV11-3 | TRBD1 | medium-sized | CASSLGTGFEKLFF | TGTGCCAGCAGCTTAGGGACAGGATTTGAAAAACTGTTTTTT
TRBJ1-5 | TRBV9 | . | few | CASSVTGNQPQHF | TGTGCCAGCAGCGTAACCGGGAATCAGCCCCAGCATTTT
TRBJ2-1 | TRBV6-8 | . | few | CASTRQPYNEQFF | TGTGCCAGCACAAGACAGCCTTACAATGAGCAGTTCTTC
TRBJ2-5 | TRBV18 | . | . | CASSRIYQETQYF | TGTGCCAGCTCACGTATTTACCAAGAGACCCAGTACTTC
TRBJ2-3 | TRBV6-8 | . | few | CASSHSGWRSTDTQYF | TGTGCCAGCAGTCACAGTGGATGGCGGAGCACAGATACGCAGTATTTT
TRBJ2-6 | TRBV23-1 | . | few | CASSHSGQSSGANVLTF | TGCGCCAGCAGCCATTCAGGTCAAAGCTCTGGGGCCAACGTCCTGACTTTC
TRBJ2-5 | TRBV11-3 | . | . | CASSLVQVVETQYF | TGTGCCAGCAGCTTAGTACAGGTGGTGGAGACCCAGTACTTC
TRBJ1-5 | TRBV6-8 | . | . | CASSMPGNNQPQHF | TGTGCCAGCAGTATGCCGGGAAACAATCAGCCCCAGCATTTT
TRBJ2-1 | TRBV11-3 | TRBD2 | medium-sized | CASSQDAGLAGGRSYNEQFF | TGTGCCAGCAGTCAGGACGCGGGACTAGCGGGGGGACGCTCCTACAATGAGCAGTTCTTC
TRBJ2-3 | TRBV19 | TRBD2 | . | CASSPFEAGTDTQYF | TGTGCCAGTAGTCCCTTCGAAGCGGGGACAGATACGCAGTATTTT
TRBJ2-3 | TRBV9 | TRBD1 | medium-sized | CASRPGQSTDTQYF | TGTGCCAGCAGACCGGGACAGAGCACAGATACGCAGTATTTT
TRBJ2-7 | TRBV6-8 | . | . | CASSYSQSYEQYF | TGTGCCAGCAGTTACTCCCAATCGTACGAGCAGTACTTC
TRBJ2-7 | TRBV5-1 | TRBD2 | . | CASSPGGAGDGEQYF | TGCGCCAGCAGCCCCGGGGGAGCGGGAGATGGGGAGCAGTACTTC
TRBJ1-4 | TRBV5-1 | . | . | CASSFKGTNEKLFF | TGCGCCAGCAGCTTCAAAGGGACTAATGAAAAACTGTTTTTT
TRBJ2-3 | TRBV5-1 | TRBD2 | . | CASSLALAGADTQYF | TGCGCCAGCAGCTTGGCCCTAGCGGGGGCAGATACGCAGTATTTT
TRBJ1-6 | TRBV5-1 | . | . | CASSLGQERSPLHF | TGCGCCAGCAGCTTAGGGCAGGAGAGGTCACCCCTCCACTTT
TRBJ2-5 | TRBV11-3 | TRBD1 | medium-sized | CASSLTGGKETQYF | TGTGCCAGCAGCTTGACAGGGGGCAAGGAGACCCAGTACTTC
TRBJ1-3 | TRBV6-8 | TRBD1 | . | CASSDRQGLGNTIYF | TGTGCCAGCAGTGACCGACAGGGACTGGGAAACACCATATATTTT
TRBJ1-1 | TRBV6-8 | TRBD1 | . | CASIPGQGVTEAFF | TGTGCCAGCATTCCTGGACAGGGTGTTACTGAAGCTTTCTTT
TRBJ1-6 | TRBV30 | . | few | CAWAGTEHSPLHF | TGTGCCTGGGCCGGGACCGAGCATTCACCCCTCCACTTT